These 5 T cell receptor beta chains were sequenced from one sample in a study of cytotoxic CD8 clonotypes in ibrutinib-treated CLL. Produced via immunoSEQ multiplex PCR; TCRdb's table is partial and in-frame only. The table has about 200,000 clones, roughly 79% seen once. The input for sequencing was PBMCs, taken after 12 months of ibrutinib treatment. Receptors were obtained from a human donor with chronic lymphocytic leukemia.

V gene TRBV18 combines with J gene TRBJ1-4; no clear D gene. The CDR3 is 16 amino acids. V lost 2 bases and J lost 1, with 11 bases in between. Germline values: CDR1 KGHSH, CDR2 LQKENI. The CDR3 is CASSPEGGRTNEKLFF. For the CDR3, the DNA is TGTGCCAGCTCACCAGAGGGAGGGAGAACTAATGAAAAACTGTTTTTT. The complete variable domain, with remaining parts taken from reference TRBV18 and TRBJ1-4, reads NAGVMQNPRHLVRRRGQEARLRCSPMKGHSHVYWYRQLPEEGLKFMVYLQKENIIDESGMPKERFSAEFPKEGPSILRIQQVVRGDSAAYFCASSPEGGRTNEKLFFGSGTQLSVL.

In DNA, the CDR3 is TGTGCCAGCAGGTCCGGAGACACTGAAGCTTTCTTT. Translating it yields CASRSGDTEAFF. V usage is TRBV7-6 and J usage is TRBJ1-1; D not resolved. V lost 6 bases and J lost 3, with 8 bases in between. CDR3 length: 12 residues. Germline V lookup: CDR1 SGHVS, CDR2 FNYEAQ.

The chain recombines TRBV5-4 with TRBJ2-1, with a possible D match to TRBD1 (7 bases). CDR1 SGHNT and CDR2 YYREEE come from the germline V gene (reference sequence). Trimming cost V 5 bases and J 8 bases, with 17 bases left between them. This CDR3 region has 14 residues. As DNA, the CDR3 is TGTGCCAGCAGAGGTGGACAGGCTAGCGATGAGCAGTTCTTC. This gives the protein CASRGGQASDEQFF.

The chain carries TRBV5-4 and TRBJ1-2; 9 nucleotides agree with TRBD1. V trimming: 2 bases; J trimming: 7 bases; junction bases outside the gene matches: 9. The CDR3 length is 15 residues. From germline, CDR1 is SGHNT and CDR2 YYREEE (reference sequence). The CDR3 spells CASSLTQGAWGGYTF. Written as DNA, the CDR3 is TGTGCCAGCAGCTTAACACAGGGGGCGTGGGGTGGCTACACCTTC.

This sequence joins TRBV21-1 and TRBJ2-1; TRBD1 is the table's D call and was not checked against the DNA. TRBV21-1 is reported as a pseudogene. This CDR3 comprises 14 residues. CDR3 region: CASSDTIEYNEQFF. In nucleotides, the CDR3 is TGTGCCAGCAGCGACACGATCGAGTACAATGAGCAGTTCTTC.